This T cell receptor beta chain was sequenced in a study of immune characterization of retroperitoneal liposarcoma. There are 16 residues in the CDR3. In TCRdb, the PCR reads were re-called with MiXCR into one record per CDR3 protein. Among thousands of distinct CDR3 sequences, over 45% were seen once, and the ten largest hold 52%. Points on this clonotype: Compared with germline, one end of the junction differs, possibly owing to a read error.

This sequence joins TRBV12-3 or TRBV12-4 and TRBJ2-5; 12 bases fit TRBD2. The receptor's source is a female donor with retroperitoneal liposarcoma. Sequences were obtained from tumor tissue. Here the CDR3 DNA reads TGTGCCAGCAGCTATGAGACTAGCGGGAGAAACAATGAGCAGTACTTT. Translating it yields CASSYETSGRNNEQYF.